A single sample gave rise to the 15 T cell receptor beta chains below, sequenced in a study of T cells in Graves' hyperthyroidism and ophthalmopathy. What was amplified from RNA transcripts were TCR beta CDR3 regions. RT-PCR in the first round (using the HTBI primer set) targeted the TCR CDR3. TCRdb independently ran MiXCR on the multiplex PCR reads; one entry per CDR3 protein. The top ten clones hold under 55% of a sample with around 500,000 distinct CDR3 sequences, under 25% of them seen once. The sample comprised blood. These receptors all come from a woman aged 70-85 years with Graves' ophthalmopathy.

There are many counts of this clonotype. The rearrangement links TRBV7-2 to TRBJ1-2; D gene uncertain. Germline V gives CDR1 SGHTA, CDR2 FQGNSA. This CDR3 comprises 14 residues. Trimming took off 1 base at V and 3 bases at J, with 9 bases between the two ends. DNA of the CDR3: TGTGCCAGCAGCTTAGAAGCAGACTACTATGGCTACACCTTC. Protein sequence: CASSLEADYYGYTF.

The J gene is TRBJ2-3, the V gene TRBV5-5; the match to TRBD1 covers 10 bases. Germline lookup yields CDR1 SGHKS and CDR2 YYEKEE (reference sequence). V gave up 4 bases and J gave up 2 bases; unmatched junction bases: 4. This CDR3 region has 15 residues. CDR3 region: CASSPGQGNTDTQYF. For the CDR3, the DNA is TGTGCCAGCAGCCCGGGACAGGGGAACACAGATACGCAGTATTTT.

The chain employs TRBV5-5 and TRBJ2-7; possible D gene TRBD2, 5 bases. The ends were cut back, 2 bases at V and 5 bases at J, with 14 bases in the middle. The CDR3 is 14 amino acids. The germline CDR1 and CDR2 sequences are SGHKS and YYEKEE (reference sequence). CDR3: CASSFLAGVNEQYF. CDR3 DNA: TGTGCCAGCAGCTTCTTAGCCGGGGTCAACGAGCAGTACTTC.

CDR3: CAITTQLAGGGDTQYF. CDR3 sequence (DNA): TGTGCCATCACTACCCAACTAGCGGGAGGAGGGGATACGCAGTATTTT. The chain couples TRBV10-3 to TRBJ2-3, with TRBD2 matching over 12 bases. Germline CDR1 reads ENHRY; CDR2 reads SYGVKD. V shed 7 bases and J 6 bases; nucleotides not matched to a gene: 11. The CDR3 sequence is 16 residues long.

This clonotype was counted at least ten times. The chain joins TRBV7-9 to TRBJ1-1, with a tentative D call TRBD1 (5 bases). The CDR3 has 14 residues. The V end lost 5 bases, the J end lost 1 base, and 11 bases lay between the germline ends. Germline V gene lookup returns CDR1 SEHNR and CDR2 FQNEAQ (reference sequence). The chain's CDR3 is CASSQGHQNTEAFF. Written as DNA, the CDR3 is TGTGCCAGCAGCCAAGGACACCAGAACACTGAAGCTTTCTTT.

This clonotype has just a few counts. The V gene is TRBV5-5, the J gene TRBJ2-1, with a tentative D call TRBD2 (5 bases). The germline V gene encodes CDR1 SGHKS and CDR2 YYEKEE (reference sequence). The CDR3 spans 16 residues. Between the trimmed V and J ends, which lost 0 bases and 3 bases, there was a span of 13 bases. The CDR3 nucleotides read TGTGCCAGCAGCTTGGTGGTGGGGAGCTTCTACAATGAGCAGTTCTTC. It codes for CASSLVVGSFYNEQFF. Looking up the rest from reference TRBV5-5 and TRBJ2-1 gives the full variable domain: DAGVTQSPTHLIKTRGQQVTLRCSPISGHKSVSWYQQVLGQGPQFIFQYYEKEERGRGNFPDRFSARQFPNYSSELNVNALLLGDSALYLCASSLVVGSFYNEQFFGPGTRLTVL.

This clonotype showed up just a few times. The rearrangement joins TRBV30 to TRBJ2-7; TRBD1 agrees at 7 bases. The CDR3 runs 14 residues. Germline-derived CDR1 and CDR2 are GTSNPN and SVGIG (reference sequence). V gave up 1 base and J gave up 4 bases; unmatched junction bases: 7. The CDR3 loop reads CAWSGGQLMYEQYF. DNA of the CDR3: TGTGCCTGGAGTGGGGGACAGTTGATGTACGAGCAGTACTTC.

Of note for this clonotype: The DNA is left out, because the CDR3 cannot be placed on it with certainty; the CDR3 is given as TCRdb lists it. The CDR3 sequence is CASSSSGLVYYNEQFF. The chain employs TRBV28 and TRBJ2-1; the table's D call, TRBD2, has no DNA check behind it. The CDR3 region is 16 residues in length, termini included. Germline V gene data show CDR1 as MDHEN and CDR2 as SYDVKM.

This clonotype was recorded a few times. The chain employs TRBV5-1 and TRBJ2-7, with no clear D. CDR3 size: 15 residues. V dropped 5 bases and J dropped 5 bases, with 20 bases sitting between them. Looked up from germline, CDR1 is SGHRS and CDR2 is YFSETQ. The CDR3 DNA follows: TGCGCCAGCAGTCTGGCGGATAAGCTAGGAGACGAGCAGTACTTC. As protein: CASSLADKLGDEQYF.

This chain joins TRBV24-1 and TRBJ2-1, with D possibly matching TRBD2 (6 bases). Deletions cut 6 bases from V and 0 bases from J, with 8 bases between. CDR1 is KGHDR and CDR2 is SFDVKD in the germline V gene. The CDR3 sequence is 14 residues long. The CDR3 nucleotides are TGTGCCACCAGTACGGGGGTCTCCTACAATGAGCAGTTCTTC. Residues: CATSTGVSYNEQFF.

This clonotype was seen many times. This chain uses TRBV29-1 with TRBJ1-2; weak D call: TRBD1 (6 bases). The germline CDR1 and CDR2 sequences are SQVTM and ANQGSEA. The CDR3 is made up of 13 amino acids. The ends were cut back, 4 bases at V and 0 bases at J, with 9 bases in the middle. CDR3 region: CSVGTGSNYGYTF. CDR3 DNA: TGCAGCGTTGGCACAGGGTCTAACTATGGCTACACCTTC.

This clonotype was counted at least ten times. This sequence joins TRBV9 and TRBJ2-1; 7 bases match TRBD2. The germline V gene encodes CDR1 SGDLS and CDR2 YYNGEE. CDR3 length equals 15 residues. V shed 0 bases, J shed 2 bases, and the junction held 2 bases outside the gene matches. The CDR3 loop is CASSVAGGTYNEQFF. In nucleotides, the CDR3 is TGTGCCAGCAGCGTAGCGGGAGGAACCTACAATGAGCAGTTCTTC.

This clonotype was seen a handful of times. CDR3 sequence (DNA): TGCAGTGCTAGTCTCCCTAGCGGGAGGAACTACAATGAGCAGTTCTTC. Translated, it gives CSASLPSGRNYNEQFF. This chain uses TRBV20-1 with TRBJ2-1; TRBD2 aligns across 11 bases. The CDR3 has 16 amino acids. The germline V gene encodes CDR1 DFQATT and CDR2 SNEGSKA (reference sequence). Trimming took 3 bases from V and 3 from J; bases not matched to a gene: 7.

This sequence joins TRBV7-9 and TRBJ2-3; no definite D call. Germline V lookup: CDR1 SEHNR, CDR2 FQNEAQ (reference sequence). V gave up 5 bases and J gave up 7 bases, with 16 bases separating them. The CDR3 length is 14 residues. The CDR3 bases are TGTGCCAGCAGCCCGCAGGAGAGGTCCAATACGCAGTATTTT. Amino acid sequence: CASSPQERSNTQYF.

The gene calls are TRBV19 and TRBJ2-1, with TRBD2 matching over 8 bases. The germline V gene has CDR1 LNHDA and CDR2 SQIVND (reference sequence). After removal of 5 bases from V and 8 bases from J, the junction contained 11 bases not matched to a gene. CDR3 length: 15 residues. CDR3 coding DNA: TGTGCCAGTAGTGTAAGCGGGAGAAATTTCGATGAGCAGTTCTTC. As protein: CASSVSGRNFDEQFF.